This TCR beta chain is drawn from a study of cytomegalovirus exposure and HLA in healthy donors (dated by TCRdb to the late 2010s). For the study in its entirety: According to an earlier analysis of 587 of the donors, some 180 million T cells yielded 95 million to 140 million unique TCR beta sequences and about 300 Gb of sequence data. The study combined high-throughput TCR immunosequencing, statistical association of individual TCRs with disease status, and machine learning to predict cytomegalovirus infection status. The genetic ancestry cluster associated with self-reported Caucasian donors included 81% of the approximately 400 genotyped donors. The number of donors typed differed by locus, with about 629-640 for A, B, C, DRB1 and DQB1, roughly 520 for DQA1, approximately 570 for DPA1, and around 450 for DPB1. In addition to the first cohort of about 650 subjects, a separate validation cohort of 120 different subjects was used. In an earlier analysis of 500 to 650 of the donors, high-throughput TCR beta sequencing was used to judge whether each TCR beta V gene segment behaved as functional or pseudogenic. HLA typing covered class I and class II loci at four-digit resolution. On average, 235,054 unique TCR beta nucleotide sequences were sequenced per donor among a few hundred genotyped donors of the cohort, with 15% to 20% of those sequences being non-productive. The aim of the study was to test whether cataloging public T cell receptors could identify signatures of past pathogen exposure. About 300 gigabases of sequencing data and 80 million or so unique TCR sequences were included in an early release covering roughly 700 HLA-typed donors. Rather than drawing on any new phenotypic data, the later analysis identified candidate immune exposures from TCR beta sequences and the way those sequences occurred across donors. Alongside the repertoire data, information on donor age, sex, ethnicity and CMV serostatus was compiled. In a later genetic analysis, genome-wide SNP genotypes for about 55% of the roughly 700 donors were used, and that subset was treated as a discovery cohort. A later analysis re-examined previously published TCR beta repertoires from about 670 donors and added high-resolution HLA genotyping to investigate patterns of TCR occurrence. The study profiled the T cell repertoires of about 720 subjects by immunosequencing and related them to cytomegalovirus serostatus. All discovery cohort repertoires had been generated using a single sequencing platform. Roughly 5 DR-DQ haplotypes were handled as single units for association and clustering, since linkage in the cohort was strong.

In the germline V gene, CDR1 corresponds to SNHLY and CDR2 to FYNNEI. The CDR3 runs 15 residues from the cysteine to the phenylalanine. CDR3 DNA is the only sequence kept; it has 45 bases, read in frame from the first base. V is reduced by 6 bases and J by 7 bases, leaving a spacing of 19 bases between them. A remark on this clone: Its antigen is currently not known. Base qualities are missing; no much larger clone stands one base away.

The library relied on the immunoSEQ multiplex PCR assay. A mixture of 60 forward primers for TCR Vbeta segments and 13 reverse primers for TCR Jbeta segments was used in the multiplex PCR. A multiplex PCR assay on genomic DNA amplified the CDR3 region of rearranged TCR beta genes. The amplified TCR beta libraries were sequenced on the Illumina HiSeq System as 87-base-pair reads. The authors processed their data as follows. Across the 500 to 700 repertoires, a later analysis counted some 80 million unique TCR beta chains, around 10 million of which were shared by at least two donors. To remove PCR and sequencing errors, raw reads were error-corrected and collapsed into unique sequences using a nearest-neighbor algorithm that merged closely related sequences. CDR3 sequences were aligned to IMGT reference sequences to assign V, D and J gene segments. For a sequence to be retained, at least a six-nucleotide match to both a V gene segment and a J gene segment was required. Rearrangements were classified as productive when the CDR3 lacked stop codons and remained in frame with V and J, and all other rearrangements were classified as non-productive. CDR3 was defined according to IMGT convention as the region running from the second conserved V-encoded cysteine to the conserved J-encoded phenylalanine. The earlier analysis of 500 to 650 of the donors excluded any sequence lacking an unambiguous match to a single V gene segment. An earlier analysis of fewer than 650 of the donors classified V segments as functional when productive rearrangements were above 56.7% and as segregating when the standard deviation between donors was above 5%. A statistical classification framework was built to diagnose cytomegalovirus status from the catalog of TCR beta chain sequences. A later analysis assigned V and J genes by comparing TCR nucleotide sequences with IMGT/GENE-DB human TR gene sequences. The TCRdist pipeline was used in a later analysis to assign CDR3 sequences and most-parsimonious VDJ recombination scenarios. A later analysis defined each TCR beta chain by its CDR3 amino acid sequence plus V-gene family, and excluded reads lacking a unique V-gene family. A later analysis removed 600 or so highly shared, low-generation-probability nucleotide sequences to deal with suspected cross-contamination and a sequencing artifact. In a later analysis, a clonal expansion index for each public chain was calculated from normalized within-repertoire ranks of inferred template counts. A later analysis computed generation probabilities with a VDJ recombination model fitted to out-of-frame rearrangements, and checked the results against IGoR. A later analysis scored TCR-TCR, TCR-HLA and TCR-CMV co-occurrence with hypergeometric tests, applying a repertoire-size bias correction to TCR pairs. In a later analysis, false discovery rates were estimated by permuting HLA or CMV assignments 20 times. In a later analysis, co-occurring TCRs were grouped using DBSCAN, with TCRdist sequence similarity added in when clustering inside HLA-allele-positive subsets. Co-occurrence clustering excluded repertoires with fewer than 30,000 or more than 120,000 public chains, plus five with anomalous nucleotide sharing. TCRdb took over this immuneACCESS table, retaining in-frame rearrangements with V and J assigned. Such tables are incomplete; in checked studies, under half of the missing clones stem from an unresolved V gene, and the remainder is unexplained. That table furnishes V, J and clone size, whereas the DNA furnished D and trimming. This sample gives 210,000 or so clones in total; roughly four fifths of them show up just once. More than 8.5% of the sample is in the top ten clones.

The cohort consisted of 600 or so healthy bone marrow donors. Cohort members were all nominally healthy when sampled, although unrecorded immune exposures were likely present. The donor was CMV seropositive and belonged to the group of about 290 seropositive cohort members. Every donor gave a peripheral blood sample, and the peripheral blood mononuclear cells from that sample were used for TCR beta sequencing. Genomic DNA extraction from the blood cell samples was performed with the Qiagen DNeasy Blood Extraction Kit. The research as a whole found: At a false discovery rate of 0.05, a later analysis linked around 17,000 TCR beta sequences to specific HLA alleles. A later analysis found that most CMV-associated TCR beta chains appeared HLA-restricted, with HLA associations seemingly driven largely by CMV exposure. In a later genetic analysis, a missense DCLRE1C variant was associated with V-gene and J-gene trimming of TCR beta chains, and the association was replicated in an independent cohort. In vitro tests confirmed that a few of the cytomegalovirus-associated TCR beta chains recognize cytomegalovirus antigens. Most TCR sequences were observed very rarely across donors, whereas some public TCRs were present in many individuals. According to a later genetic analysis, donors in an Asian-associated ancestry cluster had fewer N-insertions in productive TCRs than the approximately 670-donor mean. The study listed approximately 150 TCR beta chains as associated with cytomegalovirus. In this cohort, only TCR beta chains were sequenced, and detectable features were limited by the absence of alpha or paired-chain data. Because some donors lacked HLA typing at each locus, the association tests relied only on the typed subset. A later analysis found that TCR association rates varied across HLA loci, with DRB1 alleles showing the most associated TCRs and HLA-C alleles the fewest. Roughly uniform sequencing depth across donors was assumed in presence/absence analyses, although this assumption may not hold. The authors suggested that the approach could potentially be extended to other disease states and immunological phenotypes. Because the 87-base-pair reads could not distinguish some IMGT-functional V segments, including TRBV6-2 and TRBV6-3, those segments were excluded. In an earlier analysis of approximately 590 of the donors, most TCR beta V segments appeared in productive rearrangements about 90% or about 30% of the time, broadly matching IMGT annotations. A further reported finding was that TCR beta sequences accurately predicted the HLA-A and HLA-B alleles for most subjects in the first cohort. A later analysis reported that several top co-occurrence clusters appeared linked to parvovirus B19, influenza, CMV and Epstein-Barr virus. The sequencing pipeline was judged likely to have produced a cluster of highly shared sequence variants as a technical artifact. Assigning TCR associations to individual alleles was difficult when HLA alleles, especially DR and DQ, strongly co-occurred. Linkage disequilibrium might explain the correlated functional status among segregating V segments, but an unknown experimental factor could not be excluded. The earlier analysis of nearly 600 of the donors excluded over 15 rarely observed V segments, including chromosome 9 orphons, because counts were too low. In both the original and validation cohorts, the classifier was reported to diagnose cytomegalovirus status with high specificity and sensitivity. Immune exposure information for the cohort was limited to CMV serostatus. A later analysis found that HLA-associated TCR beta chains were more clonally expanded and had lower generation probabilities than equally common non-associated chains.

The chain uses TRBV2 and TRBJ1-5; the D gene is not confidently resolved. The sequence was collected from a woman aged 45-65 years in good health and CMV-seropositive. Sequencing input: PBMCs. The sequenced DNA: TGTGCCAGCAGAGATCCCCGAACCCGAGGGCAGCCCCAGCATTTT. The translation is CASRDPRTRGQPQHF. This CDR3, with the reference TRBV2 and TRBJ1-5 proteins standing in past its ends, gives the full variable domain EPEVTQTPSHQVTQMGQEVILRCVPISNHLYFYWYRQILGQKVEFLVSFYNNEISEKSEIFDDQFSVERPDGSNFTLKIRSTKLEDSAMYFCASRDPRTRGQPQHFGDGTRLSIL.